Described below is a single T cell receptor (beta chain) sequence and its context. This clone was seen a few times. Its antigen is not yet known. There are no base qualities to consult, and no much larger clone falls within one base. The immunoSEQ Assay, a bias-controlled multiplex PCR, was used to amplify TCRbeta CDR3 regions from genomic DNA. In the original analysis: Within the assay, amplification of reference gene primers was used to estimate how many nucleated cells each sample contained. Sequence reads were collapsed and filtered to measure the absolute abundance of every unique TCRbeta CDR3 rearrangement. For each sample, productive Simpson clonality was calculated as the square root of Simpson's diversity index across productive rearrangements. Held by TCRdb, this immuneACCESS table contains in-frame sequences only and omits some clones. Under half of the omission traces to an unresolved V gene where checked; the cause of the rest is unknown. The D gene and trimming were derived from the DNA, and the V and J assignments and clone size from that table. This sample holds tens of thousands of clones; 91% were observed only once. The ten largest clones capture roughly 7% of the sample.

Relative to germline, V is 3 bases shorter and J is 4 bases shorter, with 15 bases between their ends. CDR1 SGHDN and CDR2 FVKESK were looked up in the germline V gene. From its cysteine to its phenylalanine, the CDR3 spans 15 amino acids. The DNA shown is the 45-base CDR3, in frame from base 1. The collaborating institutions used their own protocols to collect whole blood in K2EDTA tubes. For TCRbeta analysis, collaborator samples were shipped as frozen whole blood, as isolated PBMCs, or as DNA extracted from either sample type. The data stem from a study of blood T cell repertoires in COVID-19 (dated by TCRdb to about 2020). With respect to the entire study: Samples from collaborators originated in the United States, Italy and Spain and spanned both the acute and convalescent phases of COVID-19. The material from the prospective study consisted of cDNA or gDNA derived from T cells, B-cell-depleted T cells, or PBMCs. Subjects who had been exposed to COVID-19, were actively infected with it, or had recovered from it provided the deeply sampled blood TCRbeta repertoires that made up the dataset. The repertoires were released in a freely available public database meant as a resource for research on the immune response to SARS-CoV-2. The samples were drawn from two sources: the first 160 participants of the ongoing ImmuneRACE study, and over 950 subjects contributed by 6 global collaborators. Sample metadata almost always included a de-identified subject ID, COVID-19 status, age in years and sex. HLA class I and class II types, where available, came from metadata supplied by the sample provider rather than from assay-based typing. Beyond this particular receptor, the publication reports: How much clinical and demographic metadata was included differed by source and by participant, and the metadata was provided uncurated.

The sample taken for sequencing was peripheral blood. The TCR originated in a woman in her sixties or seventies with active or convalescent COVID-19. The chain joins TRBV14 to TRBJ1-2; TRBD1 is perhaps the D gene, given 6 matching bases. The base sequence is TGTGCCAGCAGCCAGGCGACAGGCCTTTCCTATGGCTACACCTTC. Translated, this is CASSQATGLSYGYTF.